The 16 T cell receptor beta chains presented below share a single source sample, sequenced in a study of human T cells and chemical hapten exposure. This sample's time point: patch test 1, 2 weeks after DPC sensitization. Treatment in this sample: therapeutic diphenylcyclopropenone sensitization with weekly scalp DPC. One entry per CDR3 protein, called by TCRdb with MiXCR from the RACE reads. The repertoire has about 70,000 distinct CDR3 sequences, about 9.4% of them found once; the top ten carry around 3.3%. The sample here was whole blood, taken in connection with sensitization to the hapten diphenylcyclopropenone (DPC). These receptors were taken from a woman in her thirties or forties with alopecia areata. Some clones in this sample may be carry-over from other donors' samples.

This clonotype was seen at least ten times. The rearrangement links TRBV7-2 to TRBJ2-1; possible D gene TRBD1, 6 bases. Germline V gene lookup returns CDR1 SGHTA and CDR2 FQGNSA. This CDR3 spans 12 amino acids. V gave up 4 bases and J gave up 7 bases, with 8 bases separating them. CDR3 residues: CASSSTGNEQFF. The CDR3 DNA follows: TGTGCCAGCAGCTCCACAGGGAATGAGCAGTTCTTC.

This clonotype was counted at least ten times. The V and J genes are TRBV27 and TRBJ2-5; D may be TRBD2 (5 bases). The germline V gene has CDR1 MNHEY and CDR2 SMNVEV (reference sequence). CDR3 length equals 14 residues. Trimming stripped 3 bases from V and 0 bases from J, with 8 bases between. This CDR3 is CASSLTGNQETQYF. CDR3 nucleotides: TGTGCCAGCAGTTTGACGGGAAACCAAGAGACCCAGTACTTC.

This clonotype was observed many times. This chain joins TRBV5-1 and TRBJ1-5, with D possibly being TRBD1 (6 bases). Deletions cut 3 bases from V and 2 bases from J, with 15 bases between. Per the germline V gene, CDR1 is SGHRS and CDR2 is YFSETQ. This CDR3 has 16 amino acids. The CDR3 sequence: CASSSQYREGNQPQHF. Written as DNA, the CDR3 is TGCGCCAGCAGCTCGCAATACAGGGAGGGCAATCAGCCCCAGCATTTT.

The chain employs TRBV28 and TRBJ1-5; D is unresolved. The V end was cut by 5 bases, the J end by 7 bases, with 18 bases between. CDR3 length equals 15 residues. Germline CDR1 MDHEN, CDR2 SYDVKM. CDR3 sequence reads: CASSINGRRVQPQHF. Here the CDR3 DNA reads TGTGCCAGCAGTATCAATGGGCGGCGGGTACAGCCCCAGCATTTT.

This clonotype was counted many times. The V and J genes are TRBV27 and TRBJ1-5; D is perhaps TRBD1 (5 bases). The CDR3 consists of 14 residues. Per the germline V gene, CDR1 is MNHEY and CDR2 is SMNVEV (reference sequence). V shed 2 bases and J shed 5 bases, with 10 bases lying between them. The CDR3 nucleotides are TGTGCCAGCAGTTTACAGGGCCAAGATCAGCCCCAGCATTTT. This gives the protein CASSLQGQDQPQHF.

This clonotype was seen at least ten times. The rearrangement joins TRBV2 to TRBJ2-5, with D possibly called TRBD1 or TRBD2 (6 bases each). Trimming shortened V by 2 bases and J by 5 bases, and 9 bases separated the two germline ends. CDR1 is SNHLY and CDR2 is FYNNEI in the germline V gene. This CDR3 contains 13 residues. The CDR3 reads CASSERGAETQYF. The CDR3 DNA sequence: TGTGCCAGCAGTGAAAGGGGGGCCGAGACCCAGTACTTC.

Regarding this clonotype: The germline gene is not matched at one end of the junction; a read error may be the cause. This rearrangement joins TRBV12-3 or TRBV12-4 to TRBJ2-3; 8 nucleotides agree with TRBD2. This CDR3 region has 14 residues. CDR3 DNA: TGTGCCAGCAGTGTAGCGGGGAGCACAGATACGCAGTATTTT. Translating gives CASSVAGSTDTQYF.

As regards this clonotype: It may be a read error: a sequence one base away is much more abundant. This chain connects TRBV6-1 to TRBJ1-5; 7 bases map to TRBD1. This CDR3 spans 14 amino acids. Germline loops: CDR1 MNHNS, CDR2 SASEGT. The CDR3 loop is CASTRGDSNQPRHF. In nucleotides, the CDR3 is TGTGCCAGCACCAGGGGGGATAGCAATCAGCCCCGGCATTTT.

This clonotype has at least ten counts. The J gene is TRBJ1-5, the V gene TRBV7-9; 8 bases are a match to TRBD1. Trimming removed 4 bases from V and 1 base from J; junction bases left unmatched: 6. The CDR3 runs 16 residues. Germline V gives CDR1 SEHNR, CDR2 FQNEAQ (reference sequence). The CDR3 reads CASSYGQGWSNQPQHF. The DNA of the CDR3 is TGTGCCAGCAGCTACGGACAGGGTTGGAGCAATCAGCCCCAGCATTTT.

The table lists this clonotype with many counts. CDR3 sequence (DNA): TGCGCCAGCAGTACTAGACAGGGCTATGAGCAGTTCTTC. This sequence encodes CASSTRQGYEQFF. The chain employs TRBV5-1 and TRBJ2-1; 7 nucleotides agree with TRBD1. CDR1 and CDR2 from the germline V gene are SGHRS and YFSETQ. V shed 5 bases, J shed 8 bases, and the junction held 7 bases outside the gene matches. The CDR3 covers 13 residues.

The chain couples TRBV7-2 to TRBJ1-5; D call uncertain. Trimming removed 0 bases at V and 9 bases at J, with 12 bases between. There are 14 residues in the CDR3. Per the germline V gene, CDR1 is SGHTA and CDR2 is FQGNSA. For the CDR3, the DNA is TGTGCCAGCAGCTTAGCCCCTTTTGTCTCGCCCCAGCATTTT. This encodes CASSLAPFVSPQHF.

This clonotype was detected ten times or more. This rearrangement joins TRBV6-4 to TRBJ2-1; the match to TRBD2 covers 9 bases. This CDR3 is 14 amino acids long. The germline gives CDR1 MRHNA, CDR2 SNTAGT. After removal of 3 bases from V and 8 bases from J, the junction contained 5 bases not matched to a gene. CDR3 in DNA: TGTGCCAGCAGTGAGTTAGCGGGGGAAGATGAGCAGTTCTTC. This translates into CASSELAGEDEQFF.

The table lists this clonotype with many counts. One end of the junction does not line up with germline, which may come from a read error. This chain uses TRBV25-1 with TRBJ1-2; the match to TRBD1 covers 7 bases. This CDR3 spans 11 amino acids. Germline-derived CDR1 and CDR2 are MGHDK and SYGVNS. The CDR3: CASSTSTGSSF. CDR3 DNA: TGTGCCAGCAGTACCTCGACAGGGTCCTCCTTC.

This clonotype was seen ten or more times. The V gene is TRBV11-2, the J gene TRBJ2-7; unclear D gene. Per the germline V gene, CDR1 is SGHAT and CDR2 is FQNNGV. Trimming stripped 5 bases from V and 4 bases from J, with 15 bases between. The CDR3 is 14 amino acids. CDR3 protein: CASSPALTQYEQYF. The CDR3, as DNA: TGTGCCAGCAGCCCAGCCCTTACACAGTACGAGCAGTACTTC.

The chain recombines TRBV7-2 with TRBJ2-7, with 7 positions matching TRBD1. Germline V gene data show CDR1 as SGHTA and CDR2 as FQGNSA. V lost 5 bases and J lost 2; bases outside the gene matches: 9. CDR3 length equals 15 residues. CDR3 coding DNA: TGTGCCAGCAGCGCCCGACAGGGCCTCACCTACGAGCAGTACTTC. It specifies CASSARQGLTYEQYF.

In its sample, this clonotype was seen a few times. This chain joins TRBV5-1 and TRBJ2-5; the match to TRBD2 covers 15 bases. This CDR3 has 18 amino acids. CDR1 and CDR2 (germline): SGHRS, YFSETQ. V lost 3 bases and J lost 5; bases outside the gene matches: 11. CDR3 sequence reads: CASSWGTSGGPSQETQYF. The CDR3, as DNA: TGCGCCAGCAGCTGGGGGACTAGCGGGGGGCCTTCCCAGGAGACCCAGTACTTC.